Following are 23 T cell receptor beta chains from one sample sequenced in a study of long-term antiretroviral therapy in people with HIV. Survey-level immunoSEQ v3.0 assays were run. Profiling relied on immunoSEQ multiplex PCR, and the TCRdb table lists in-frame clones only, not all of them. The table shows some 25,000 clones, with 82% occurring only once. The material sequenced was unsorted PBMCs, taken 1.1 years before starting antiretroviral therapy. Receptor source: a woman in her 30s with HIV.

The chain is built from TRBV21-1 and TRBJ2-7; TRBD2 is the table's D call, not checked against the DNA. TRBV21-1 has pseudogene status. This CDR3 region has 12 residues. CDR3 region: CARGNSSYEQYF. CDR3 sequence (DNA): TGTGCCCGCGGGAACAGTTCCTACGAGCAGTACTTC.

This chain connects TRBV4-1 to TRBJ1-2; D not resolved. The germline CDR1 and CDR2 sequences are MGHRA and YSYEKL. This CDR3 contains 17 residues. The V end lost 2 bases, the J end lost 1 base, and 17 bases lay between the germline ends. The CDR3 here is CASSQTTFTDLNYGYTF. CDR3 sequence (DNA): TGCGCCAGCAGCCAAACGACTTTCACAGATCTTAACTATGGCTACACCTTC.

CDR3: CASSGLSSVNNEQFF. CDR3 bases: TGTGCCAGCAGTGGATTATCTAGCGTAAACAATGAGCAGTTCTTC. V usage is TRBV6-1 and J usage is TRBJ2-1; TRBD2 is a possible D gene (6 bases). From germline, CDR1 is MNHNS and CDR2 SASEGT. This CDR3 spans 15 amino acids. V shed 4 bases and J shed 5 bases, with 15 bases lying between them.

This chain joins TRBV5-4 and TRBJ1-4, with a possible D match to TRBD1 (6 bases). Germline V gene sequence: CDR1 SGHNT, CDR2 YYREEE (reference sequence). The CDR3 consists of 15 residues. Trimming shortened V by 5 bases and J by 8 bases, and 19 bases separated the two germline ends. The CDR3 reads CASSRRQDSGEKLFF. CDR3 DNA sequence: TGTGCCAGCAGTAGGAGGCAGGACAGTGGGGAAAAACTGTTTTTT.

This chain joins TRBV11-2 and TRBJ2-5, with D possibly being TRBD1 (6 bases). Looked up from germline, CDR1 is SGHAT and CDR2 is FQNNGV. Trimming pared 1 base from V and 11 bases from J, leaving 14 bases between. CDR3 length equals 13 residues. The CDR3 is CASSLAITGHQYF. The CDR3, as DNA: TGTGCCAGCAGCTTAGCTATTACGGGACATCAGTACTTC.

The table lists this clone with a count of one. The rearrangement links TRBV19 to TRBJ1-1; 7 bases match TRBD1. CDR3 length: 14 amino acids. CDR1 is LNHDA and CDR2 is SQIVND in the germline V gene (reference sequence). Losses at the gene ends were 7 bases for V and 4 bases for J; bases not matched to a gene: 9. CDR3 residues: CASNPTGASTEAFF. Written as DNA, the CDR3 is TGTGCCAGTAACCCCACAGGGGCGAGCACTGAAGCTTTCTTT.

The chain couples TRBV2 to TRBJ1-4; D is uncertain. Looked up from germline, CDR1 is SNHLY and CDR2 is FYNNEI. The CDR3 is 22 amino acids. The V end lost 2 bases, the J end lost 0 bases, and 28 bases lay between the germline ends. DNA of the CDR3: TGTGCCAGCAGTGAAAACCCCTCGTTCGGCGGAAGCCCTCGTGCAACTAATGAAAAACTGTTTTTT. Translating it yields CASSENPSFGGSPRATNEKLFF. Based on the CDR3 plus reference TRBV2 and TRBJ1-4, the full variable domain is EPEVTQTPSHQVTQMGQEVILRCVPISNHLYFYWYRQILGQKVEFLVSFYNNEISEKSEIFDDQFSVERPDGSNFTLKIRSTKLEDSAMYFCASSENPSFGGSPRATNEKLFFGSGTQLSVL.

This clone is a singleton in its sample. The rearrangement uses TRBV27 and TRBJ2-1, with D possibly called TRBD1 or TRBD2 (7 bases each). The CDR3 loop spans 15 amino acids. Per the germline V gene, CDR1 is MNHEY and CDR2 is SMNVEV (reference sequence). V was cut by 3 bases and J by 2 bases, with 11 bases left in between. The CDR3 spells CASSFAGGAYNEQFF. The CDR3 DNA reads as TGTGCCAGCAGTTTTGCAGGGGGGGCCTACAATGAGCAGTTCTTC.

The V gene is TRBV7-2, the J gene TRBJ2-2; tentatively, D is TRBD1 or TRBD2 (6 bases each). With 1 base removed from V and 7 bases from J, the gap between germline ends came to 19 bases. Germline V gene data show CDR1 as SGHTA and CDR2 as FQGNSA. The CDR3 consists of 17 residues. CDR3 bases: TGTGCCAGCAGCTTAGATGGGTGGGGGGCGCAGAACGGGGAGCTGTTTTTT. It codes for CASSLDGWGAQNGELFF.

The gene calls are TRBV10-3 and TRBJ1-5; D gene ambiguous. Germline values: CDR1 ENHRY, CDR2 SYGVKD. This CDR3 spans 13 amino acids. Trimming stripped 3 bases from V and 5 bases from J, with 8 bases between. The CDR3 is CAISEILDQPQHF. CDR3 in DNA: TGTGCCATCAGTGAAATACTCGATCAGCCCCAGCATTTT.

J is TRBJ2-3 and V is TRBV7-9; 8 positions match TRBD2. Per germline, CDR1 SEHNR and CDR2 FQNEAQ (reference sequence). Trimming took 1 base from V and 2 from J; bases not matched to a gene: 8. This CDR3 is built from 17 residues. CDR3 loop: CASSLGGLAGITDTQYF. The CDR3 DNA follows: TGTGCCAGCAGCTTAGGAGGGCTAGCGGGTATCACAGATACGCAGTATTTT.

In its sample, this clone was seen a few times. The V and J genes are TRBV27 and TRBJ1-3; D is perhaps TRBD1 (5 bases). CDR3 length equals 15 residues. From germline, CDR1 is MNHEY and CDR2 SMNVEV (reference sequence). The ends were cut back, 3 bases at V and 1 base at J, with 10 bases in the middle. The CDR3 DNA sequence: TGTGCCAGCAGTTTGTCAGGACAATCTGGAAACACCATATATTTT. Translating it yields CASSLSGQSGNTIYF.

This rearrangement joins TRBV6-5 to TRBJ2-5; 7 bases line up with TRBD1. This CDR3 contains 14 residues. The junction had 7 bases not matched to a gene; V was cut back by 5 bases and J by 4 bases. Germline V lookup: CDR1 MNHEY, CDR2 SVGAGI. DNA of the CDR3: TGTGCCAGCAGTGACAGGGTTTTGGGAGAGACCCAGTACTTC. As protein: CASSDRVLGETQYF.

This CDR3 reads CASSGAHRNCDYGYTF. The CDR3 region has the DNA TGTGCCAGCAGTGGGGCCCACAGGAATTGCGACTATGGCTACACCTTC. The chain is built from TRBV6-4 and TRBJ1-2, with a tentative D call TRBD1 (5 bases). V was clipped by 4 bases and J by 3 bases, with 18 bases between them. Germline CDR1 reads MRHNA; CDR2 reads SNTAGT. The CDR3 is 16 amino acids.

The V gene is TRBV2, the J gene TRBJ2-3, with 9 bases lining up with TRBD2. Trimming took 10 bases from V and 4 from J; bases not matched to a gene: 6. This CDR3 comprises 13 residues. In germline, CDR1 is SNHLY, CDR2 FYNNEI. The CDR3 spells CAIRLAVPDTQYF. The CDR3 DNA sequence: TGTGCCATCAGACTAGCGGTTCCAGATACGCAGTATTTT.

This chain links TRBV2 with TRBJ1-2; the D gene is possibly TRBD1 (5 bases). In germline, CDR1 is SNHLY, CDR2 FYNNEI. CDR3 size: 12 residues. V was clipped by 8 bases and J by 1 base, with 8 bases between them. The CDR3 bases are TGTGCCAGCTCGGGGGATAACTATGGCTACACCTTC. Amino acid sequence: CASSGDNYGYTF.

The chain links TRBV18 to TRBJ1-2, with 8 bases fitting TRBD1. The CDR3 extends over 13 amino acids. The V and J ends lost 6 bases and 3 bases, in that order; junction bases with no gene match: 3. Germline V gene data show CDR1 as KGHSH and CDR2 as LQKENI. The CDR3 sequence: CASSGGQDYGYTF. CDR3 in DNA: TGTGCCAGCTCTGGGGGACAGGACTATGGCTACACCTTC. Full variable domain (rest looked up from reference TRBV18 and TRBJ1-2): NAGVMQNPRHLVRRRGQEARLRCSPMKGHSHVYWYRQLPEEGLKFMVYLQKENIIDESGMPKERFSAEFPKEGPSILRIQQVVRGDSAAYFCASSGGQDYGYTFGSGTRLTVV.

The CDR3 reads CASSQVGTGADTQYF. The CDR3 DNA reads as TGCGCCAGCAGCCAAGTCGGGACGGGGGCAGATACGCAGTATTTT. This chain uses TRBV4-1 with TRBJ2-3; TRBD2 might be the D (6 bases). The CDR3 has 15 amino acids. V was clipped by 1 base and J by 4 bases, with 12 bases between them. The germline CDR1 and CDR2 sequences are MGHRA and YSYEKL.

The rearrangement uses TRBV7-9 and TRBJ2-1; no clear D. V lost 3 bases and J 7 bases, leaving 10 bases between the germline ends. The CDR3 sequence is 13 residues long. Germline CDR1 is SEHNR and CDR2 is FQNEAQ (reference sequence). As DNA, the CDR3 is TGTGCCAGCAGCTTCGTTCGGTTTAATGAGCAGTTCTTC. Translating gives CASSFVRFNEQFF. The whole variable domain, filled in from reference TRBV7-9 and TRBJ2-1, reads DTGVSQNPRHKITKRGQNVTFRCDPISEHNRLYWYRQTLGQGPEFLTYFQNEAQLEKSRLLSDRFSAERPKGSFSTLEIQRTEQGDSAMYLCASSFVRFNEQFFGPGTRLTVL.

The CDR3 DNA sequence: TGTGCCAGCAGCTTTGGACAGGGCAACACTGAAGCTTTCTTT. It is translated as CASSFGQGNTEAFF. V is TRBV5-6 and J is TRBJ1-1; the match to TRBD1 covers 8 bases. Germline assignment: CDR1 SGHDT and CDR2 YYEEEE. The CDR3 length is 14 residues. J lost 2 bases, V lost 2 bases, and 2 bases had no gene match.

CDR3 protein: CASSPWDRTIEAFF. The CDR3 nucleotides are TGTGCCAGCAGCCCCTGGGACAGAACGATTGAAGCTTTCTTT. J is TRBJ1-1 and V is TRBV7-2; 7 bases are shared with TRBD1. The V segment lost 5 bases and the J segment 7 bases; nucleotides outside the gene matches: 10. CDR3 length: 14 residues. Per germline, CDR1 SGHTA and CDR2 FQGNSA.

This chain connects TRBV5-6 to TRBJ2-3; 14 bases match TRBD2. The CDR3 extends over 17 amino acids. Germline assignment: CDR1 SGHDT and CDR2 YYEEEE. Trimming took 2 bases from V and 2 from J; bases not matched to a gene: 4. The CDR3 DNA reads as TGTGCCAGCAGCTTACTGACTAGCGGGGGGGCCACAGATACGCAGTATTTT. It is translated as CASSLLTSGGATDTQYF.

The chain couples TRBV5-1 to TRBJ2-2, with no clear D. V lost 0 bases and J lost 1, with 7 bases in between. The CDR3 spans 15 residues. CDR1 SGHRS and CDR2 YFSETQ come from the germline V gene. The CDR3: CASSLVGGNTGELFF. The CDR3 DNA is TGCGCCAGCAGCTTGGTCGGTGGGAACACCGGGGAGCTGTTTTTT.